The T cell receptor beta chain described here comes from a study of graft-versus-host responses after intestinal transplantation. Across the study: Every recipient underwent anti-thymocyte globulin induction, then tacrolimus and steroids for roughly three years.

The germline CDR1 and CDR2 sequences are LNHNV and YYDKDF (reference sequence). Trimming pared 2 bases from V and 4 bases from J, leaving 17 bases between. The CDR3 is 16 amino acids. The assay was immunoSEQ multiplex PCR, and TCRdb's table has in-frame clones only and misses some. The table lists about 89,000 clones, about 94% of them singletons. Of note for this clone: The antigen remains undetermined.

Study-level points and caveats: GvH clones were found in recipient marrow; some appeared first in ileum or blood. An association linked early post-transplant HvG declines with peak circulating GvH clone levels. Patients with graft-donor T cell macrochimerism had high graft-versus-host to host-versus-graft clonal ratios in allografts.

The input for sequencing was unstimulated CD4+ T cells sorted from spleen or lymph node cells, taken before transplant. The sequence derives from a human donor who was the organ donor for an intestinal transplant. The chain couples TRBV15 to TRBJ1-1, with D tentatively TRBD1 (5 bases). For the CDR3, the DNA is TGTGCCACCAGCAGATCATGGGGGTCGGCCGGCACTGAAGCTTTCTTT. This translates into CATSRSWGSAGTEAFF.